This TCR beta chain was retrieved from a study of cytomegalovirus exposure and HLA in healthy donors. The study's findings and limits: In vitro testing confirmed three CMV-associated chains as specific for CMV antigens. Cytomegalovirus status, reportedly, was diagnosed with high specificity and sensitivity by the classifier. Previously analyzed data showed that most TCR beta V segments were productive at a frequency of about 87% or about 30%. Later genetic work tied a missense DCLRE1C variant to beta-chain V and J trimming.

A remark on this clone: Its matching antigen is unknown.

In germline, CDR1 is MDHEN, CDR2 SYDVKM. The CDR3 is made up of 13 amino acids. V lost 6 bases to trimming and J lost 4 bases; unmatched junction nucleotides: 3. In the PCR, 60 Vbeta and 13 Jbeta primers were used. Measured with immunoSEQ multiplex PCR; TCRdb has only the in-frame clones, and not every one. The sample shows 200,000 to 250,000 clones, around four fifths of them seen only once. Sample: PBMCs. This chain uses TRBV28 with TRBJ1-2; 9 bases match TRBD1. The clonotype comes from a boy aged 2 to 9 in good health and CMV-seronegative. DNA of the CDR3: TGTGCCAGCAGCTGGACAGGGGTCTATGGCTACACCTTC. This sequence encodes CASSWTGVYGYTF.